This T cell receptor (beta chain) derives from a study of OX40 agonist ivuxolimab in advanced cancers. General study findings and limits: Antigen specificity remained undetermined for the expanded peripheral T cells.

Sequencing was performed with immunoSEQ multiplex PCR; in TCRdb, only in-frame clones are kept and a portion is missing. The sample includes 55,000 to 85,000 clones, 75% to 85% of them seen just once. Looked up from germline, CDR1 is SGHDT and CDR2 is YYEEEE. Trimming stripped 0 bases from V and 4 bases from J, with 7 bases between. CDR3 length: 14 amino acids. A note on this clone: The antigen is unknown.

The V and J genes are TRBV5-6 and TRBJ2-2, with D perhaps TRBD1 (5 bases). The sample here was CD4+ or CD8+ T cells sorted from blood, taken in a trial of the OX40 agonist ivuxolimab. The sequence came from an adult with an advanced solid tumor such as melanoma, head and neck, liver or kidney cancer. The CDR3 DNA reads TGTGCCAGCAGCTTGGGACAGCGCACCGGGGAGCTGTTTTTT. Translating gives CASSLGQRTGELFF.